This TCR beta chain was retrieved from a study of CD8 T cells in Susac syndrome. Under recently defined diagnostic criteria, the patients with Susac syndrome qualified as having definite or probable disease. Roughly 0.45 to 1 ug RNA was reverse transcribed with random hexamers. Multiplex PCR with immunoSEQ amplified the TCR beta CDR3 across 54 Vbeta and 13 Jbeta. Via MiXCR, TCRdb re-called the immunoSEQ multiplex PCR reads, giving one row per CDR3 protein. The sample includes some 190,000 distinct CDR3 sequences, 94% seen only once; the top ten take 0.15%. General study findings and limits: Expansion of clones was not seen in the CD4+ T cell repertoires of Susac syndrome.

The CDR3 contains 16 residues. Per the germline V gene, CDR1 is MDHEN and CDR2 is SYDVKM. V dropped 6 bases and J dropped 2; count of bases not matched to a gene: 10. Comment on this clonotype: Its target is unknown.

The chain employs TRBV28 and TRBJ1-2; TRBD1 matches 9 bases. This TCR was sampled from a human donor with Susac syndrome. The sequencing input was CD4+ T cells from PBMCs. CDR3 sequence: CASRPPTGQGNYGYTF. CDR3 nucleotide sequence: TGTGCCAGCAGACCCCCCACGGGACAGGGAAACTATGGCTACACCTTC.